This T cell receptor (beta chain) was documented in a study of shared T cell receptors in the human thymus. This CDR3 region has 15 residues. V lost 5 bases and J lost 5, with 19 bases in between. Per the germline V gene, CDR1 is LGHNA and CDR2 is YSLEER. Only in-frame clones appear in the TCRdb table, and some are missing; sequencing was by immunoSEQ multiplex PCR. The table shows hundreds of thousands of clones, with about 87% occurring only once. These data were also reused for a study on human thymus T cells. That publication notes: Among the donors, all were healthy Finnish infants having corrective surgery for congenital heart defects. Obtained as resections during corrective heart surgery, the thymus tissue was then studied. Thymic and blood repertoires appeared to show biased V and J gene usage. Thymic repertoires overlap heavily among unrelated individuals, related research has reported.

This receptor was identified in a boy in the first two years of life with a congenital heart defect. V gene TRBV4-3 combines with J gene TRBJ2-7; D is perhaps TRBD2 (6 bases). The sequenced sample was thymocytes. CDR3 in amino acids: CASSGGVGGIHEQYF. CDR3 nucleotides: TGCGCCAGCAGCGGTGGGGTCGGGGGTATCCACGAGCAGTACTTC.